The 11 T cell receptor beta chains below all came from one sample that was sequenced in a study of blood T cell repertoires in COVID-19. Sequencing used immunoSEQ multiplex PCR; TCRdb keeps in-frame clones, though not all of them. The table lists 200,000 to 250,000 clones, 84% of them singletons. The material sequenced was peripheral blood. The receptor set was obtained from a human donor in a cohort sampled during active COVID-19.

V gene TRBV28 combines with J gene TRBJ2-7, with D possibly being TRBD1 (6 bases). V was trimmed by 7 bases and J by 7 bases, leaving 17 bases between them. Germline V gene data show CDR1 as MDHEN and CDR2 as SYDVKM. This CDR3 is 13 amino acids long. CDR3 loop: CASNLDSIREQYF. Here the CDR3 DNA reads TGTGCCAGCAACCTGGACAGCATACGGGAGCAGTACTTC.

There are a few counts of this clone. This sequence joins TRBV2 and TRBJ1-2, with TRBD1 as a possible D gene (5 bases). Germline-derived CDR1 and CDR2 are SNHLY and FYNNEI. Trimming left V 3 bases short and J 4 bases short, with 9 bases between. CDR3 length: 13 amino acids. The CDR3 loop is CASSDREGYGYTF. The CDR3 nucleotides read TGTGCCAGCAGTGACAGGGAAGGCTATGGCTACACCTTC.

The V gene is TRBV5-1, the J gene TRBJ2-4; perhaps TRBD2 as D (6 bases). In germline, CDR1 is SGHRS, CDR2 YFSETQ. V was pared by 4 bases and J by 1 base, with 15 bases between. This CDR3 contains 16 residues. The CDR3 bases are TGCGCCAGCAGCACGGAGGGTGGTGGGGCCAAAAACATTCAGTACTTC. Protein: CASSTEGGGAKNIQYF.

This clone has more than one count but fewer than ten. The chain joins TRBV4-1 to TRBJ2-3, with 11 bases aligning to TRBD2. Trimming at V came to 0 bases and at J to 3 bases, leaving 14 bases not matched to a gene. The germline V gene has CDR1 MGHRA and CDR2 YSYEKL. The CDR3 extends over 20 amino acids. The CDR3: CASSQDTGLAVPRRTDTQYF. The CDR3 bases are TGCGCCAGCAGCCAAGATACGGGACTAGCGGTCCCTAGGAGAACAGATACGCAGTATTTT.

The chain combines TRBV5-1 with TRBJ1-1; possibly TRBD1 for D (6 bases). V was clipped by 2 bases and J by 4 bases, with 15 bases between them. Germline V gene data show CDR1 as SGHRS and CDR2 as YFSETQ. The CDR3 has 15 amino acids. The CDR3 DNA is TGCGCCAGCAGCTTTGTAACAGGGTGGGGCACTGAAGCTTTCTTT. It translates to CASSFVTGWGTEAFF.

The chain has TRBV28 and TRBJ2-7; TRBD2 matches at 12 bases. Germline-derived CDR1 and CDR2 are MDHEN and SYDVKM. V lost 6 bases, J lost 1 base, and 4 bases stayed unmatched. The CDR3 loop spans 15 amino acids. The CDR3 loop is CASRPGLAGSYEQYF. CDR3 nucleotide sequence: TGTGCCAGCAGACCTGGACTAGCGGGATCCTACGAGCAGTACTTC.

This clone was detected a few times. The chain couples TRBV29-1 to TRBJ2-7, with D hard to call. Trimming stripped 1 base from V and 8 bases from J, with 15 bases between. Germline V gene data show CDR1 as SQVTM and CDR2 as ANQGSEA. The CDR3 is 13 amino acids. The CDR3 spells CSVEVGSPQKQYF. The CDR3, as DNA: TGCAGCGTTGAAGTTGGTAGCCCCCAGAAGCAGTACTTC.

The rearrangement joins TRBV2 to TRBJ2-5; the match to TRBD1 covers 8 bases. The CDR3 runs to 14 residues. J gave up 2 bases and V 3 bases, and 2 bases lay outside the gene matches. Germline V gene sequence: CDR1 SNHLY, CDR2 FYNNEI. CDR3 DNA sequence: TGTGCCAGCAGTGATCGGACAGGGCAAGAGACCCAGTACTTC. This translates into CASSDRTGQETQYF.

This chain connects TRBV19 to TRBJ2-3; 7 nucleotides line up with TRBD1. Germline V gives CDR1 LNHDA, CDR2 SQIVND (reference sequence). The CDR3 loop spans 13 amino acids. Trimming took 6 bases from V and 6 from J; bases not matched to a gene: 6. In nucleotides, the CDR3 is TGTGCCAGTAGAACCCAACAGGGGGATACGCAGTATTTT. Its translation is CASRTQQGDTQYF.

The chain couples TRBV27 to TRBJ1-5; D perhaps matches TRBD1 (6 bases). In germline, CDR1 is MNHEY, CDR2 SMNVEV (reference sequence). The CDR3 sequence is 15 residues long. Between the trimmed V and J ends, which lost 0 bases and 3 bases, there was a span of 9 bases. The CDR3 DNA sequence: TGTGCCAGCAGTTTATCAGGGGGACCCAATCAGCCCCAGCATTTT. As protein: CASSLSGGPNQPQHF.

CDR3 in amino acids: CASRITSGSGNEQFF. DNA of the CDR3: TGTGCCAGCAGGATAACTAGCGGGAGTGGTAATGAGCAGTTCTTC. The chain joins TRBV7-2 to TRBJ2-1, with 11 bases identical to TRBD2. CDR3 length: 15 residues. The V segment lost 6 bases and the J segment 7 bases; nucleotides outside the gene matches: 8. Germline V gene data show CDR1 as SGHTA and CDR2 as FQGNSA.